These T cell receptor beta chains were read from a single sample in a study of blood T cell repertoires in COVID-19. Sequencing was performed with immunoSEQ multiplex PCR; in TCRdb, only in-frame clones are kept and a portion is missing. This table holds about 250,000 clones, roughly 89% found once. The sample consisted of peripheral blood. These receptors all come from a woman between 35 and 50 years old who had recovered from COVID-19. Each CDR3 is given with its conserved first and last residue. Fields, in order: clone size, D gene, J gene, CDR3 length, V gene, CDR3 protein, CDR3 DNA. A D gene is named only where the DNA matches it firmly. Clone size is given for some rows only: seen once, a few or many times, or a class if the clone is expanded.

size: NA; D: NA; J: TRBJ2-1; length: 13; V: TRBV5-4; CDR3: CASSAATRNEQFF; DNA: TGTGCCAGCAGCGCCGCGACTAGGAATGAGCAGTTCTTC
size: NA; D: NA; J: TRBJ1-2; length: 13; V: TRBV6-2/TRBV6-3; CDR3: CASSPRGPYGYTF; DNA: TGTGCCAGCAGCCCCAGAGGGCCTTATGGCTACACCTTC
size: NA; D: TRBD1; J: TRBJ1-5; length: 15; V: TRBV6-5; CDR3: CASRLQGASNQPQHF; DNA: TGTGCCAGCAGGTTACAGGGGGCGAGCAATCAGCCCCAGCATTTT
size: once; D: NA; J: TRBJ1-2; length: 15; V: TRBV29-1; CDR3: CSVDEGVHPNYGYTF; DNA: TGCAGCGTTGACGAAGGAGTCCACCCTAACTATGGCTACACCTTC
size: NA; D: TRBD1; J: TRBJ2-7; length: 14; V: TRBV9; CDR3: CASSASTGGYEQYF; DNA: TGTGCCAGCAGCGCCTCGACAGGGGGGTACGAGCAGTACTTC
size: NA; D: NA; J: TRBJ2-2; length: 14; V: TRBV9; CDR3: CASSGTTNTGELFF; DNA: TGTGCCAGCAGCGGGACTACGAACACCGGGGAGCTGTTTTTT
size: once; D: TRBD1; J: TRBJ2-4; length: 16; V: TRBV28; CDR3: CASSIGTGGAANIQYF; DNA: TGTGCCAGCAGTATTGGGACAGGGGGCGCGGCAAACATTCAGTACTTC
size: once; D: TRBD1; J: TRBJ1-5; length: 13; V: TRBV29-1; CDR3: CSAGTGHNQPQHF; DNA: TGCAGCGCAGGGACAGGCCACAATCAGCCCCAGCATTTT
size: NA; D: TRBD1; J: TRBJ2-7; length: 14; V: TRBV28; CDR3: CASRSGTGVNEQYF; DNA: TGTGCCAGCAGGTCCGGGACAGGGGTCAACGAGCAGTACTTC
size: NA; D: NA; J: TRBJ2-1; length: 16; V: TRBV5-6; CDR3: CASSHGQQSSYNEQFF; DNA: TGTGCCAGCAGCCACGGACAGCAGAGCTCCTACAATGAGCAGTTCTTC
size: NA; D: NA; J: TRBJ1-2; length: 12; V: TRBV11-3; CDR3: CASSPGDYGYTF; DNA: TGTGCCAGCAGCCCAGGGGACTATGGCTACACCTTC
size: NA; D: TRBD1; J: TRBJ2-2; length: 16; V: TRBV4-1; CDR3: CASSQGQTGGTGELFF; DNA: TGCGCCAGCAGCCAAGGGCAGACAGGGGGTACCGGGGAGCTGTTTTTT
size: NA; D: NA; J: TRBJ1-5; length: 14; V: TRBV18; CDR3: CASSPQGINQPQHF; DNA: TGTGCCAGCTCACCACAGGGGATAAATCAGCCCCAGCATTTT
size: NA; D: NA; J: TRBJ2-7; length: 16; V: TRBV11-2; CDR3: CASSFRAAGTSPGQYF; DNA: TGTGCCAGCAGCTTCCGAGCGGCAGGCACTTCTCCTGGGCAGTACTTC
size: once; D: TRBD1; J: TRBJ1-4; length: 15; V: TRBV5-4; CDR3: CASSETGTGYEKLFF; DNA: TGTGCCAGCAGCGAAACCGGGACAGGGTATGAAAAACTGTTTTTT
size: once; D: TRBD1; J: TRBJ2-7; length: 13; V: TRBV2; CDR3: CASGRDRVNEQYF; DNA: TGTGCAAGTGGTAGGGACAGGGTCAACGAGCAGTACTTC
size: NA; D: NA; J: TRBJ1-1; length: 9; V: TRBV7-9; CDR3: CAEGGTAFF; DNA: TGTGCCGAAGGGGGAACGGCTTTCTTT
size: NA; D: NA; J: TRBJ2-4; length: 15; V: TRBV5-1; CDR3: CASSLGGEYENIQYF; DNA: TGCGCCAGCAGCTTGGGGGGCGAATATGAAAACATTCAGTACTTC
size: NA; D: TRBD2; J: TRBJ2-5; length: 16; V: TRBV2; CDR3: CASSPGTSGGGETQYF; DNA: TGTGCCAGCAGTCCCGGGACTAGCGGGGGGGGAGAGACCCAGTACTTC
size: once; D: NA; J: TRBJ1-6; length: 14; V: TRBV28; CDR3: CASIEDRNNSPLHF; DNA: TGTGCCAGCATCGAGGACAGAAATAATTCACCCCTCCACTTT
size: NA; D: TRBD2; J: TRBJ2-5; length: 17; V: TRBV11-3; CDR3: CASSLGGTSGGPETQYF; DNA: TGTGCCAGCAGCTTAGGAGGGACTAGCGGGGGCCCAGAGACCCAGTACTTC
size: NA; D: NA; J: TRBJ2-7; length: 15; V: TRBV14; CDR3: CASSPPGTVLYEQYF; DNA: TGTGCCAGCAGCCCCCCCGGGACTGTTTTATACGAGCAGTACTTC
size: NA; D: NA; J: TRBJ2-1; length: 15; V: TRBV4-1; CDR3: CASSLERQVYNEQFF; DNA: TGCGCCAGCAGCCTAGAGAGACAGGTATACAATGAGCAGTTCTTC
size: NA; D: TRBD1; J: TRBJ2-2; length: 14; V: TRBV7-9; CDR3: CASKQGEGAGELFF; DNA: TGTGCCAGCAAACAGGGGGAAGGGGCCGGGGAGCTGTTTTTT
size: NA; D: NA; J: TRBJ2-3; length: 12; V: TRBV11-2; CDR3: CASSLTENTQYF; DNA: TGTGCCAGCAGCTTAACCGAGAATACGCAGTATTTT
size: few; D: TRBD2; J: TRBJ2-3; length: 14; V: TRBV10-1; CDR3: CASSRTSGVDTQYF; DNA: TGCGCCAGCAGTAGGACCAGCGGGGTAGATACGCAGTATTTT
size: NA; D: NA; J: TRBJ2-5; length: 15; V: TRBV7-6; CDR3: CASSLAGAGQETQYF; DNA: TGTGCCAGCAGCTTAGCGGGGGCGGGCCAAGAGACCCAGTACTTC
size: NA; D: TRBD1; J: TRBJ1-1; length: 13; V: TRBV28; CDR3: CASRPGQPDEAFF; DNA: TGTGCCAGCAGACCGGGACAGCCCGATGAAGCTTTCTTT
size: NA; D: TRBD1; J: TRBJ1-2; length: 13; V: TRBV2; CDR3: CASQGTGGRGYTF; DNA: TGTGCCAGCCAAGGGACAGGGGGCCGAGGCTACACCTTC
size: NA; D: NA; J: TRBJ1-5; length: 15; V: TRBV6-5; CDR3: CASSKTGGLDQPQHF; DNA: TGTGCCAGCTCCAAAACCGGGGGTTTGGATCAGCCCCAGCATTTT
size: NA; D: TRBD1; J: TRBJ1-3; length: 16; V: TRBV19; CDR3: CASSLSLTGTGNTIYF; DNA: TGTGCCAGTAGTCTTTCCCTGACAGGGACTGGAAACACCATATATTTT
size: NA; D: NA; J: TRBJ2-5; length: 13; V: TRBV4-1; CDR3: CASRQGTTETQYF; DNA: TGCGCCAGCAGACAGGGAACAACGGAGACCCAGTACTTC
size: NA; D: TRBD1; J: TRBJ2-1; length: 17; V: TRBV10-1; CDR3: CASRTQDRLTSYNEQFF; DNA: TGCGCCAGCAGGACCCAGGACAGGTTAACATCATACAATGAGCAGTTCTTC
size: few; D: NA; J: TRBJ1-4; length: 14; V: TRBV27; CDR3: CASSSLYSNEKLFF; DNA: TGTGCCAGCAGTTCCCTGTACAGCAATGAAAAACTGTTTTTT
size: NA; D: NA; J: TRBJ1-6; length: 14; V: TRBV28; CDR3: CASRQQGIGSPLHF; DNA: TGTGCCAGCAGACAACAGGGAATTGGTTCACCCCTCCACTTT
size: NA; D: TRBD2; J: TRBJ2-3; length: 17; V: TRBV19; CDR3: CASSLWASGGDTDTQYF; DNA: TGTGCCAGTAGCCTTTGGGCCTCGGGGGGGGACACAGATACGCAGTATTTT
size: NA; D: NA; J: TRBJ1-1; length: 17; V: TRBV4-1; CDR3: CASSRGILDGMNTEAFF; DNA: TGCGCCAGCAGCCGCGGGATTTTGGACGGAATGAACACTGAAGCTTTCTTT
size: NA; D: NA; J: TRBJ2-6; length: 14; V: TRBV19; CDR3: CASSDGAGANVLTF; DNA: TGTGCCAGTAGTGATGGAGCTGGGGCCAACGTCCTGACTTTC
size: NA; D: TRBD1; J: TRBJ2-5; length: 14; V: TRBV15; CDR3: CATTSDRGWETQYF; DNA: TGTGCCACCACCTCGGACAGGGGTTGGGAGACCCAGTACTTC
size: few; D: NA; J: TRBJ1-6; length: 13; V: TRBV9; CDR3: CASSVGTVSPLHF; DNA: TGTGCCAGCAGCGTAGGTACAGTTTCACCCCTCCACTTT
size: NA; D: NA; J: TRBJ1-5; length: 15; V: TRBV27; CDR3: CASSQHRNSNQPQHF; DNA: TGTGCCAGCAGCCAACACAGGAATAGCAATCAGCCCCAGCATTTT
size: NA; D: NA; J: TRBJ2-3; length: 15; V: TRBV9; CDR3: CASSDHRVSTDTQYF; DNA: TGTGCCAGCAGCGACCACAGGGTTAGCACAGATACGCAGTATTTT
size: NA; D: NA; J: TRBJ2-5; length: 14; V: TRBV6-5; CDR3: CASHSPDREETQYF; DNA: TGTGCCAGCCATTCTCCCGACAGAGAAGAGACCCAGTACTTC
size: NA; D: NA; J: TRBJ1-2; length: 15; V: TRBV19; CDR3: CASTVVYRDNYGYTF; DNA: TGTGCCAGTACCGTGGTATACAGAGATAACTATGGCTACACCTTC
size: NA; D: NA; J: TRBJ1-5; length: 15; V: TRBV4-1; CDR3: CASSQDRLLNQPQHF; DNA: TGCGCCAGCAGCCAAGATCGACTCTTGAATCAGCCCCAGCATTTT
size: once; D: NA; J: TRBJ1-1; length: 12; V: TRBV19; CDR3: CASSTRNTEAFF; DNA: TGTGCCAGTAGTACCCGGAACACTGAAGCTTTCTTT
size: NA; D: TRBD2; J: TRBJ2-5; length: 13; V: TRBV28; CDR3: CASISPGGLTQYF; DNA: TGTGCCAGCATTAGCCCGGGGGGGTTGACCCAGTACTTC